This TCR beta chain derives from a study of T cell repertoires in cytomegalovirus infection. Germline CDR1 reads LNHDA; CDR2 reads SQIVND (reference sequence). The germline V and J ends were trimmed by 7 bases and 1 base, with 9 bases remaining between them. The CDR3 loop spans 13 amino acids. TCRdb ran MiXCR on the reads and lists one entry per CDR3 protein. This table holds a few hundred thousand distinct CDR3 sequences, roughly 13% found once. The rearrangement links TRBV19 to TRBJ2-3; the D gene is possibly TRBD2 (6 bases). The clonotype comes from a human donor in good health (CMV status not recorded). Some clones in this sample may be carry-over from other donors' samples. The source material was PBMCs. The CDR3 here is CASTGSRTDTQYF. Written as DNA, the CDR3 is TGTGCCAGTACCGGGAGTCGCACAGATACGCAGTATTTT. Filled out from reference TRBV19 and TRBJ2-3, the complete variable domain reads DGGITQSPKYLFRKEGQNVTLSCEQNLNHDAMYWYRQDPGQGLRLIYYSQIVNDFQKGDIAEGYSVSREKKESFPLTVTSAQKNPTAFYLCASTGSRTDTQYFGPGTRLTVL.